The clone carrying this T cell receptor (beta chain) has at least ten counts. The data derive from a study of neurological immune-mediated disorders. Synthesis of cDNA was accomplished via 5'RACE employing 10-nucleotide random UMIs. In TCRdb, the 5' RACE reads were re-called with MiXCR into one record per CDR3 protein. The repertoire includes fewer than 55,000 distinct CDR3 sequences, 9% to 10% of them detected once, and 1.5% to 2% sits in the top ten. Sample time point: longitudinal time-point 1 (baseline). Trimming left V 7 bases short and J 10 bases short, with 14 bases between. The germline CDR1 and CDR2 sequences are SNHLY and FYNNEI. The CDR3 has 12 amino acids.

The chain employs TRBV2 and TRBJ2-1; D uncertain. The receptor was derived from a middle-aged woman in good health. Sequencing was done on a sample of PBMCs. The CDR3: CASTEVGDEQFF. The CDR3 DNA reads as TGTGCCAGCACCGAGGTGGGTGACGAGCAGTTCTTC.